This T cell receptor beta chain was recovered during a study of T cell responses to AZD1222 COVID-19 vaccine. Points from the study as a whole: Spike-spanning, vaccine-associated CD4 TCRs were dominant at 160-218 and 743-854. Increased Spike-specific TCR breadth and depth were observed after two AZD1222 doses.

CDR1 and CDR2 (germline): SEHNR, FQNEAQ (reference sequence). The ends were cut back, 5 bases at V and 7 bases at J, with 12 bases in the middle. This CDR3 has 12 residues. Second-dose recipients at about 4 or about 12 weeks were treated as one pooled group. Repertoires were generated with immunoSEQ multiplex PCR, while TCRdb's copy carries only in-frame clones and drops some. Here the sample spans about 90,000 clones, roughly 85% being singletons. Details on this clone: No antigen is known for it.

The chain couples TRBV7-9 to TRBJ2-7; D might be TRBD2 (7 bases). The material was peripheral blood, obtained 28 days after the second AZD1222 dose. This clonotype was obtained from an adult who received the AZD1222 COVID-19 vaccine. The CDR3 sequence: CASSKRDKEQYF. DNA of the CDR3: TGTGCCAGCAGCAAGCGGGACAAAGAGCAGTACTTC.